A selection of T cell receptor beta chains follows, all from one sample in a study of cytomegalovirus exposure and HLA in healthy donors. Profiling relied on immunoSEQ multiplex PCR, and the TCRdb table lists in-frame clones only, not all of them. Among around 170,000 clones listed, around 80% were seen once. Sequencing was carried out using PBMCs. All receptors derive from a young woman in good health and CMV-seropositive. The CDR3 runs from the conserved cysteine through the conserved F or W. D genes are given only for firm matches. Not all rows give a size; the values are once, few, many and, for expanded clones, a class.

-,TRBJ1-4,14,-,TRBV28,CASSLQVTNEKLFF,TGTGCCAGCAGTTTACAGGTAACTAATGAAAAACTGTTTTTT
once,TRBJ1-3,16,TRBD1,TRBV9,CASSPRRQGRGNTIYF,TGTGCCAGCAGCCCACGCCGACAGGGTCGTGGAAACACCATATATTTT
-,TRBJ1-4,15,TRBD1,TRBV5-1,CASSLAGQGNEKLFF,TGCGCCAGCAGCTTGGCCGGACAGGGGAATGAAAAACTGTTTTTT
few,TRBJ2-4,13,TRBD2,TRBV27,CATRGLGKNIQYF,TGTGCCACCCGGGGACTAGGGAAAAACATTCAGTACTTC
few,TRBJ2-3,15,TRBD2,TRBV6-1,CASRGLAGGPDTQYF,TGTGCCAGCAGAGGACTAGCGGGGGGGCCAGATACGCAGTATTTT
-,TRBJ1-4,15,TRBD1,TRBV15,CATSRDRGSNEKLFF,TGTGCCACCAGCAGAGACAGGGGGTCAAATGAAAAACTGTTTTTT
-,TRBJ2-7,14,TRBD1,TRBV13,CASSHGGQGGLQYF,TGTGCCAGCAGCCACGGGGGACAGGGGGGCTTGCAGTACTTC
-,TRBJ1-2,15,-,TRBV7-2,CASNPTGTLIGGYTF,TGTGCCAGCAACCCAACGGGGACATTGATAGGCGGCTACACCTTC
-,TRBJ1-5,14,-,TRBV19,CASTGRNSNQPQHF,TGTGCCAGTACGGGGAGGAATAGCAATCAGCCCCAGCATTTT
few,TRBJ1-2,15,-,TRBV19,CASRAQGDFNYGYTF,TGTGCCAGTAGGGCTCAAGGGGACTTTAACTATGGCTACACCTTC
-,TRBJ1-2,12,-,TRBV7-9,CAAAGGGYGYTF,TGTGCCGCCGCGGGGGGAGGCTATGGCTACACCTTC
-,TRBJ2-2,15,TRBD2,TRBV7-2,CASSQGTSGAGELFF,TGTGCCAGCAGCCAAGGGACTAGCGGGGCCGGGGAGCTGTTTTTT
-,TRBJ2-7,15,-,TRBV19,CASSGVQDRSYEQYF,TGTGCCAGTAGTGGTGTACAGGATCGATCCTACGAGCAGTACTTC
-,TRBJ2-1,15,-,TRBV5-1,CASSLQAEGSSEQFF,TGCGCCAGCAGCTTACAGGCGGAGGGGTCCAGTGAGCAGTTCTTC
-,TRBJ2-5,10,-,TRBV29-1,CSAYRGGQYF,TGCAGCGCCTACAGGGGGGGCCAGTACTTC
-,TRBJ1-3,14,TRBD1,TRBV28,CASSSTGVGNTIYF,TGTGCCAGCAGTTCGACAGGGGTGGGAAACACCATATATTTT
once,TRBJ1-4,15,-,TRBV6-6,CASSYVRGRDEKLFF,TGTGCCAGCAGTTACGTCCGGGGTAGGGATGAAAAACTGTTTTTT
few,TRBJ2-3,16,TRBD2,TRBV4-1,CASSQDSGRSTDTQYF,TGCGCCAGCAGCCAAGATAGCGGGAGAAGCACAGATACGCAGTATTTT
-,TRBJ1-2,14,-,TRBV27,CASSLDSLIYGYTF,TGTGCCAGCAGTTTGGATAGCCTCATCTATGGCTACACCTTC
few,TRBJ1-3,16,-,TRBV14,CASSQRRSSSGNTIYF,TGTGCCAGCAGCCAGAGGAGGTCAAGCTCTGGAAACACCATATATTTT
-,TRBJ2-7,15,TRBD2,TRBV6-4,CASSPNPGGSHEQYF,TGTGCCAGCAGCCCAAACCCGGGGGGTTCCCACGAGCAGTACTTC
-,TRBJ1-6,15,TRBD1,TRBV7-2,CASSDQDRAQAPLHF,TGTGCCAGCAGCGACCAGGACAGGGCCCAGGCACCCCTCCACTTT
few,TRBJ2-5,16,TRBD1,TRBV7-6,CASSIPWGRGQVTQYF,TGTGCCAGCAGCATCCCCTGGGGCAGGGGGCAAGTAACCCAGTACTTC
-,TRBJ2-2,15,TRBD1,TRBV7-2,CASSTETGPTGELFF,TGTGCCAGCAGCACGGAGACAGGGCCAACCGGGGAGCTGTTTTTT
-,TRBJ1-2,14,-,TRBV11-3,CASSLDQGNYGYTF,TGTGCCAGCAGCTTAGATCAGGGGAACTATGGCTACACCTTC
-,TRBJ2-3,16,-,TRBV4-3,CASSQEAGGNTDTQYF,TGCGCCAGCAGCCAAGAAGCAGGAGGGAACACAGATACGCAGTATTTT
-,TRBJ2-1,12,-,TRBV6-6,CASSPLRNEQFF,TGTGCCAGCAGTCCCCTGCGGAATGAGCAGTTCTTC
-,TRBJ1-1,15,-,TRBV19,CASSIGLLMNTEAFF,TGTGCCAGTAGTATAGGTCTCCTTATGAACACTGAAGCTTTCTTT
-,TRBJ2-5,16,-,TRBV9,CASSVGAGEGSETQYF,TGTGCCAGCAGCGTAGGGGCAGGGGAAGGCTCAGAGACCCAGTACTTC
few,TRBJ2-7,14,-,TRBV7-8,CASRAGPTTYEQYF,TGTGCCAGCAGGGCGGGCCCAACAACTTACGAGCAGTACTTC
-,TRBJ1-6,12,-,TRBV28,CASSAANSPLHF,TGTGCCAGCAGCGCAGCGAATTCACCCCTCCACTTT
-,TRBJ2-7,14,TRBD1,TRBV7-8,CASSGDRGVDEQYF,TGTGCCAGCAGCGGTGACAGGGGAGTCGACGAGCAGTACTTC
-,TRBJ1-1,13,TRBD1,TRBV10-1,CASSEGTATEAFF,TGCGCCAGCAGTGAAGGGACAGCCACTGAAGCTTTCTTT
-,TRBJ1-6,15,TRBD1,TRBV19,CASSIQGTGVTPLHF,TGTGCCAGTAGTATACAAGGGACAGGGGTGACACCCCTCCACTTT
-,TRBJ1-1,15,TRBD1,TRBV28,CASSTGGRLITEAFF,TGTGCCAGCAGTACAGGGGGGCGCTTGATCACTGAAGCTTTCTTT
-,TRBJ1-5,18,TRBD1,TRBV5-6,CASSSRDRGINSNQPQHF,TGTGCCAGCAGCTCCCGGGACAGGGGGATTAATAGCAATCAGCCCCAGCATTTT
-,TRBJ1-3,16,TRBD1,TRBV6-5,CASSSVQGEYGNTIYF,TGTGCCAGCAGTTCGGTACAGGGGGAGTATGGAAACACCATATATTTT
few,TRBJ1-5,15,TRBD1,TRBV28,CASSPQGGGNQPQHF,TGTGCCAGCAGTCCACAGGGGGGCGGCAATCAGCCCCAGCATTTT
-,TRBJ2-5,15,TRBD2,TRBV5-4,CASSYSGGALETQYF,TGTGCCAGCAGCTATAGCGGGGGGGCCCTTGAGACCCAGTACTTC
once,TRBJ2-7,16,-,TRBV4-3,CASSQDGAGEFYEQYF,TGCGCCAGCAGCCAAGATGGAGCTGGCGAATTCTACGAGCAGTACTTC
-,TRBJ1-1,11,-,TRBV28,CATSRGTVAFF,TGTGCCACCTCCCGGGGGACGGTGGCTTTCTTT
-,TRBJ1-6,14,-,TRBV30,CAWTGQFYNSPLHF,TGTGCCTGGACTGGACAGTTTTATAATTCACCCCTCCACTTT
few,TRBJ1-5,16,TRBD1,TRBV5-8,CASSFGQAVGNQPQHF,TGTGCCAGCAGCTTCGGACAGGCCGTGGGCAATCAGCCCCAGCATTTT
-,TRBJ1-4,16,-,TRBV10-3,CAISDGQGRNNEKLFF,TGTGCCATCAGTGACGGGCAGGGCAGGAATAATGAAAAACTGTTTTTT
once,TRBJ2-2,14,-,TRBV7-9,CASSLVGEHGELFF,TGTGCCAGCAGCTTAGTAGGGGAACACGGGGAGCTGTTTTTT
-,TRBJ2-7,19,TRBD2,TRBV4-1,CASSVLPGLAGGPAYEQYF,TGCGCCAGCAGTGTACTACCGGGACTAGCGGGGGGGCCGGCCTACGAGCAGTACTTC
once,TRBJ2-6,19,TRBD2,TRBV5-4,CASSLGTSGGAGGANVLTF,TGTGCCAGCAGCCTAGGGACTAGCGGGGGGGCGGGTGGGGCCAACGTCCTGACTTTC
-,TRBJ2-7,12,-,TRBV5-6,CASSRGTAGQYF,TGTGCCAGCAGCCGGGGGACAGCCGGGCAGTACTTC
-,TRBJ2-7,13,-,TRBV5-4,CASSSQGGGEQYF,TGTGCCAGCAGCTCCCAGGGAGGGGGCGAGCAGTACTTC
-,TRBJ2-7,15,TRBD1,TRBV6-5,CASSPTPGQGVEQYF,TGTGCCAGCAGTCCTACACCGGGACAGGGGGTCGAGCAGTACTTC
once,TRBJ2-6,18,-,TRBV27,CASSLAGAGVKGANVLTF,TGTGCCAGCAGTCTAGCAGGGGCGGGAGTAAAAGGGGCCAACGTCCTGACTTTC
-,TRBJ2-5,14,TRBD2,TRBV11-2,CASSLDRRGGAQYF,TGTGCCAGCAGCTTAGATAGGAGGGGAGGGGCCCAGTACTTC
-,TRBJ2-3,15,TRBD2,TRBV6-5,CASGGLAGVTDTQYF,TGTGCCAGCGGGGGGTTAGCGGGGGTCACAGATACGCAGTATTTT
-,TRBJ2-2,13,-,TRBV19,CASSGQSTGELFF,TGTGCCAGTAGTGGGCAGAGCACCGGGGAGCTGTTTTTT
-,TRBJ1-5,13,-,TRBV19,CASSGQFNQPQHF,TGTGCCAGTAGCGGACAGTTCAATCAGCCCCAGCATTTT